The clone carrying this T cell receptor (beta chain) occurred once. Assay used: immunoSEQ multiplex PCR; TCRdb lists only in-frame clones, some missing. The repertoire holds roughly 96,000 clones, 85% to 90% seen once, with 20% to 30% in the top ten. This specimen belongs to a study of T cell responses to AZD1222 COVID-19 vaccine. The CDR3 runs to 16 residues. The ends lost 6 bases at V and 3 bases at J; junction bases unmatched: 9. Germline values: CDR1 KGHDR, CDR2 SFDVKD. The origin of this receptor is an adult in good health. Sequenced material: peripheral blood, taken on day 0 of AZD1222 vaccination. This sequence joins TRBV24-1 and TRBJ2-7; TRBD1 agrees at 11 bases. Here the CDR3 reads CATSPPAGQGDYEQYF. In DNA, the CDR3 is TGTGCCACCAGTCCCCCGGCGGGACAGGGGGACTACGAGCAGTACTTC.